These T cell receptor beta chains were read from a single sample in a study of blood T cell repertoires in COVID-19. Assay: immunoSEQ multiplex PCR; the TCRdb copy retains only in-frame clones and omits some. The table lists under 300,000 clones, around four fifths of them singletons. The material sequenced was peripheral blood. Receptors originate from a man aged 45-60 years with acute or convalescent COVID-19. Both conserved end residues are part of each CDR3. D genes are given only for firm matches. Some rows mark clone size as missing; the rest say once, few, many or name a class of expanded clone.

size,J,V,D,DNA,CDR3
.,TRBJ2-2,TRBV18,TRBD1,TGTGCCAGCTCACCACCGGTGGGACAGGACACCGGGGAGCTGTTTTTT,CASSPPVGQDTGELFF
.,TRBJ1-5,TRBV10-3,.,TGTGCCATCAGTGCTGGAGAAATTAGCAATCAGCCCCAGCATTTT,CAISAGEISNQPQHF
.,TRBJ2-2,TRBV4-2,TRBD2,TGTGCCAGCATGACAGGCGGGGGGGCTACCGGGGAGCTGTTTTTT,CASMTGGGATGELFF
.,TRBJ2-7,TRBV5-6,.,TGTGCCAGCAGCTTAAGCTACTCCTACGAGCAGTACTTC,CASSLSYSYEQYF
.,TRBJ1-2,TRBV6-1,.,TGTGCCAGCAGTGAAGGGGGAGAGGGCTACACCTTC,CASSEGGEGYTF
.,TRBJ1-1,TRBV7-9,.,TGTGCCAGCAGCCTGAACGTCCGGGACAAGGGGTTGGGAACATTAGAAGCTTTCTTT,CASSLNVRDKGLGTLEAFF
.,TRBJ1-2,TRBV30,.,TGTGCCTCCGAACCTCCTCTATGGGGCAGTGGCTACACCTTC,CASEPPLWGSGYTF
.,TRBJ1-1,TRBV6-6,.,TGTGCCAGCAGTTTTCCTACAGGGAACACTGAAGCTTTCTTT,CASSFPTGNTEAFF
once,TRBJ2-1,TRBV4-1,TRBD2,TGCGCCAGCAGCCAGCTACCGGGACTAGATTACAATGAGCAGTTCTTC,CASSQLPGLDYNEQFF
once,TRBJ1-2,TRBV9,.,TGTGCCAGCAGCGTCGCACCGGGGGGTGGTGATAACTATGGCTACACCTTC,CASSVAPGGGDNYGYTF
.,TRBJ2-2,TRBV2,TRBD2,TGTGCCAGGGAAAGGACTAGCGGGAGGTCCCACACCGGGGAGCTGTTTTTT,CARERTSGRSHTGELFF
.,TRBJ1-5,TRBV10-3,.,TGTGCCATCAGTGAGTCAACGGGGGTTCAGCCCCAGCATTTT,CAISESTGVQPQHF
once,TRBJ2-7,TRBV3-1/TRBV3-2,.,TGTGCCAGCAGCCAATGGGGCATTGAGTCCTACGAGCAGTACTTC,CASSQWGIESYEQYF
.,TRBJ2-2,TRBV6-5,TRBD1,TGTGCCAGCAGGCGGACAGGGGGCACCACCGGGGAGCTGTTTTTT,CASRRTGGTTGELFF
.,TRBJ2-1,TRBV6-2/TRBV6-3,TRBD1,TGTGCCAGCAGTGAGGTCCCGGGACAGGGAGCGAATGAGCAGTTCTTC,CASSEVPGQGANEQFF
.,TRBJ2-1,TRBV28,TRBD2,TGTGCCAGCAGTTCTCTAACTAGCGGGAGAAATGAGCAGTTCTTC,CASSSLTSGRNEQFF
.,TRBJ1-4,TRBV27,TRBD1,TGTGCCAGCAGTTCGGGACAGGGAAATGAAAAACTGTTTTTT,CASSSGQGNEKLFF
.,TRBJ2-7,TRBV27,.,TGTGCCAGCAGTCGCCAAGCGGGTACCTACGAGCAGTACTTC,CASSRQAGTYEQYF
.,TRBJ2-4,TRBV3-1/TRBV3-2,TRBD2,TGTGCCAGCAGCCAAGAAGGTCGGGAGGGCGGGGTCAAAAACATTCAGTACTTC,CASSQEGREGGVKNIQYF
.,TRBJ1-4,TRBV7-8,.,TGTGCCAGCAGCTTATTGGGGCAGGGTGTCGGAAAACTGTTTTTT,CASSLLGQGVGKLFF
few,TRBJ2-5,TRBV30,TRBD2,TGTGCCTGGGCTAGCGGGAGCGCAGAGACCCAGTACTTC,CAWASGSAETQYF
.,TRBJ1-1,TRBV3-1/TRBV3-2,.,TGTGCCAGCAGCCAAAGGATCCAGGGCATGAAGACTGAAGCTTTCTTT,CASSQRIQGMKTEAFF
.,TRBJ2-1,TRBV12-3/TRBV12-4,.,TGTGCCAGCAGTTTACCAGGGTCCAATGAGCAGTTCTTC,CASSLPGSNEQFF
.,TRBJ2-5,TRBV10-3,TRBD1,TGTGCCATCAGTGAGAGGATTAGAGGGGGCGGCGGGGAGACCCAGTACTTC,CAISERIRGGGGETQYF
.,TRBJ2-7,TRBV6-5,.,TGTGCCAGCAGTTACTCGAGAACTAGCACCAGCGAGCAGTACTTC,CASSYSRTSTSEQYF
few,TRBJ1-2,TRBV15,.,TGTGCCACCAGCAAACAGGGACATGATGGCTACACCTTC,CATSKQGHDGYTF
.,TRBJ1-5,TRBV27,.,TGTGCCAGCAGTCAGGCAGGGGCACGGCAGCCCCAGCATTTT,CASSQAGARQPQHF
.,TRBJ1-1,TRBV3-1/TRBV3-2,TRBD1,TGTGCCAGCAGCCAAGGCACAGGGGCTCAGAACACTGAAGCTTTCTTT,CASSQGTGAQNTEAFF
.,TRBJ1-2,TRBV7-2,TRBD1,TGTGCCAGCAGCTTAGTAGGGGGCGGCGAAAGCTATGGCTACACCTTC,CASSLVGGGESYGYTF
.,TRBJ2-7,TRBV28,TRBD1,TGTGCCAGCAGTCCCTGGGGACAGGGCTACGAGCAGTACTTC,CASSPWGQGYEQYF
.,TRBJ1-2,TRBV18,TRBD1,TGTGCCAGCTCACCAAGCAACTCTGGACAGGGGGAGGGCTACACCTTC,CASSPSNSGQGEGYTF
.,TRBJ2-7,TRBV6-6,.,TGTGCCAGCAGTTACCCCCAGGGGCCGGGCGAGCAGTACTTC,CASSYPQGPGEQYF
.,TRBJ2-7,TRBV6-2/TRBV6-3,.,TGTGCCAGCAGTTACGAACGGCGGGTTGCCTACGAGCAGTACTTC,CASSYERRVAYEQYF
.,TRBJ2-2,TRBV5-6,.,TGTGCCAGCAGCTTGGTGGGCCAGGGGCGGACCGGGGAGCTGTTTTTT,CASSLVGQGRTGELFF